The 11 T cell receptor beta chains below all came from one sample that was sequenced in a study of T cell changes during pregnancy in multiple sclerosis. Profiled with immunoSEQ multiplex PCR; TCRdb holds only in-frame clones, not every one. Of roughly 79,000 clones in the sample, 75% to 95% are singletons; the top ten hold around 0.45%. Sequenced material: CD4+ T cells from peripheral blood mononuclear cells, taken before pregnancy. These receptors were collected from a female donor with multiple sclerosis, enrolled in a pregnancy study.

The CDR3 loop is CASSDQGSSDSPLHF. The CDR3 DNA reads TGTGCCAGTAGCGATCAGGGGAGTTCGGATTCACCCCTCCACTTT. The chain joins TRBV19 to TRBJ1-6; TRBD1 is a possible D gene (6 bases). The CDR3 has 15 amino acids. The V gene's germline CDR1 is LNHDA and CDR2 SQIVND (reference sequence). V lost 6 bases and J 8 bases, leaving 17 bases between the germline ends. Complete variable domain (other parts from reference TRBV19 and TRBJ1-6): DGGITQSPKYLFRKEGQNVTLSCEQNLNHDAMYWYRQDPGQGLRLIYYSQIVNDFQKGDIAEGYSVSREKKESFPLTVTSAQKNPTAFYLCASSDQGSSDSPLHFGNGTRLTVT.

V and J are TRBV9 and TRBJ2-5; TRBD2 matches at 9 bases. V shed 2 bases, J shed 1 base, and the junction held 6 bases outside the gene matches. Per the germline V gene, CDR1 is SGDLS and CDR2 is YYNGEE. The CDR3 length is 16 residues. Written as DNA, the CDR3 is TGTGCCAGCAGCGTGTTTAGCGGGGGAAGCCAAGAGACCCAGTACTTC. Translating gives CASSVFSGGSQETQYF.

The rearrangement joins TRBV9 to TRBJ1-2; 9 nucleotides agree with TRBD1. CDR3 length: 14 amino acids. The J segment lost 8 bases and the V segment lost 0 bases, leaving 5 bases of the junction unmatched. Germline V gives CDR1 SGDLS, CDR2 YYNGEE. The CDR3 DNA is TGTGCCAGCAGCGTAGGGGACAGGGCCCGCGGCTACACCTTC. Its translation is CASSVGDRARGYTF.

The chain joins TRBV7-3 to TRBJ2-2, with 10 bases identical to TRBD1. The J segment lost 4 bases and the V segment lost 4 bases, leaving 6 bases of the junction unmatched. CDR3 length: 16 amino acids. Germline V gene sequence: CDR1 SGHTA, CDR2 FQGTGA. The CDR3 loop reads CASSSTGGLGTGELFF. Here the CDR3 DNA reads TGTGCCAGCAGCTCGACAGGGGGCTTGGGCACCGGGGAGCTGTTTTTT.

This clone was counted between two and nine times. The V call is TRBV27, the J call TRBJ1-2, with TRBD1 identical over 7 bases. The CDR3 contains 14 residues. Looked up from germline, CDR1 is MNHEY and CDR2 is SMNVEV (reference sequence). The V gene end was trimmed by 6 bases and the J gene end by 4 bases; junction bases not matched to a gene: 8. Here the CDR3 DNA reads TGTGCCAGCAGCCCAGGGGGGCCCGGCTATGGCTACACCTTC. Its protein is CASSPGGPGYGYTF.

The CDR3 DNA sequence: TGTGCCAGCTCACCAGAGGGAGGGCCGACAGATACGCAGTATTTT. It specifies CASSPEGGPTDTQYF. The chain couples TRBV18 to TRBJ2-3; 7 bases match TRBD2. After removal of 2 bases from V and 3 bases from J, the junction contained 5 bases not matched to a gene. This CDR3 comprises 15 residues. Germline assignment: CDR1 KGHSH and CDR2 LQKENI.

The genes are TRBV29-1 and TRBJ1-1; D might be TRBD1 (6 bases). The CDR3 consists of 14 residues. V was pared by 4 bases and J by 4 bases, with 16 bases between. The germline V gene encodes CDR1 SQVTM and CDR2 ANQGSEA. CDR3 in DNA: TGCAGCGTTGGTCCTCAGGGAGGGGGCACTGAAGCTTTCTTT. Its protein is CSVGPQGGGTEAFF.

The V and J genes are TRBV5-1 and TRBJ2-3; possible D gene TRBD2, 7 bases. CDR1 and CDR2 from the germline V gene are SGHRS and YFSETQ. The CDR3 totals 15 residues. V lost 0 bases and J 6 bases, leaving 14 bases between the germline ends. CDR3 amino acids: CASSLVGGLPDTQYF. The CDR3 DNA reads TGCGCCAGCAGCTTGGTCGGGGGGCTCCCCGATACGCAGTATTTT.

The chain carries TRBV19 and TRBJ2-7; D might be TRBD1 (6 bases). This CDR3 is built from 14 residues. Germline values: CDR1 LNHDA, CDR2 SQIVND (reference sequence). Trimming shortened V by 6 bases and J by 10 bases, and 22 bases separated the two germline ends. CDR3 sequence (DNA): TGTGCCAGTAGCACGCCGGGACACCTAGCCTATCAGTACTTC. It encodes CASSTPGHLAYQYF. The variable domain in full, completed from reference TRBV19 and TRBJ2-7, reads DGGITQSPKYLFRKEGQNVTLSCEQNLNHDAMYWYRQDPGQGLRLIYYSQIVNDFQKGDIAEGYSVSREKKESFPLTVTSAQKNPTAFYLCASSTPGHLAYQYFGPGTRLTVT.

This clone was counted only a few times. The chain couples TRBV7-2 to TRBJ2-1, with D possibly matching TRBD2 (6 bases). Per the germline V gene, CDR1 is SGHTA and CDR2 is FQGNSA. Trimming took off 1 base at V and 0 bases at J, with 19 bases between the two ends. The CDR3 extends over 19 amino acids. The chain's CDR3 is CASSLGGKFPSSSYNEQFF. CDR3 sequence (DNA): TGTGCCAGCAGCTTAGGCGGGAAGTTTCCCAGCAGCTCCTACAATGAGCAGTTCTTC.

The CDR3 nucleotides read TGTGCCAGCAACGGGAGGAGCTCCTACAATGAGCAGTTCTTC. This gives the protein CASNGRSSYNEQFF. The gene calls are TRBV2 and TRBJ2-1; 7 bases agree with TRBD2. Germline values: CDR1 SNHLY, CDR2 FYNNEI. Trimming took 7 bases from V and 0 from J; bases not matched to a gene: 3. CDR3 length: 14 residues.